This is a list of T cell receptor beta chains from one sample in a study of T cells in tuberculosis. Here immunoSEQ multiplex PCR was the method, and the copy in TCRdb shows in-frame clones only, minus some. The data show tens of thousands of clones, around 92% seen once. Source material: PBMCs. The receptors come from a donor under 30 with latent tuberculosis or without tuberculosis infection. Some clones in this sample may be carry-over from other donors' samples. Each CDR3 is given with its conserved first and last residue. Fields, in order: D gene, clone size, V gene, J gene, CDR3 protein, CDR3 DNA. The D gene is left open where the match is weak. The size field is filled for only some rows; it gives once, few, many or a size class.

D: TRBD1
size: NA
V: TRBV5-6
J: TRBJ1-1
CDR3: CASSLGDRSNTEAFF
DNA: TGTGCCAGCAGCCTGGGGGACAGATCTAACACTGAAGCTTTCTTT

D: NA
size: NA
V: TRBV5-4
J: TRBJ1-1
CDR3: CASSLSGDTEAFF
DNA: TGTGCCAGCAGCTTATCAGGGGACACTGAAGCTTTCTTT

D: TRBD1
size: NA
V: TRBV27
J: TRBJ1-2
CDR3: CASSLGQGARVNYGYTF
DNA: TGTGCCAGCAGTTTAGGGCAGGGGGCCAGAGTTAACTATGGCTACACCTTC

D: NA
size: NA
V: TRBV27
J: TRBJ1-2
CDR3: CASSLLYREGGYGYTF
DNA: TGTGCCAGCAGTTTATTGTACAGGGAAGGCGGCTATGGCTACACCTTC

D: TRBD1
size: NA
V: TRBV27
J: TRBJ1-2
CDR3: CASSFGTGLNYGYTF
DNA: TGTGCCAGCAGTTTCGGGACAGGGTTGAACTATGGCTACACCTTC

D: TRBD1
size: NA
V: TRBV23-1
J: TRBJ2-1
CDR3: CASSQTTGTAAYNEQFF
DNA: TGCGCCAGCAGTCAAACGACCGGGACAGCGGCATACAATGAGCAGTTCTTC

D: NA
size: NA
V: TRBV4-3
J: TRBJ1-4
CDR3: CASSQESRHPEKLFF
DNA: TGCGCCAGCAGCCAAGAGAGCAGACATCCTGAAAAACTGTTTTTT

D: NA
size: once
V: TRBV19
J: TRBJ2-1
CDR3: CASSRSGSNEQFF
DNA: TGTGCCAGTAGCCGTTCGGGGTCAAATGAGCAGTTCTTC

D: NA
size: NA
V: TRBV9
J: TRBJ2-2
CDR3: CASSVGVSANTGELFF
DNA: TGTGCCAGCAGCGTAGGGGTCAGCGCGAACACCGGGGAGCTGTTTTTT

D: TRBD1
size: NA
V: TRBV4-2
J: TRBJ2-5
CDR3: CASSRRGGGEETQYF
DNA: TGTGCCAGCAGCCGGCGAGGGGGCGGAGAAGAGACCCAGTACTTC

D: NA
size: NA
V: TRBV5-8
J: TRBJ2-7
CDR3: CASSFAQGGISVYEQYF
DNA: TGTGCCAGCAGCTTTGCACAGGGCGGAATTAGCGTATACGAGCAGTACTTC

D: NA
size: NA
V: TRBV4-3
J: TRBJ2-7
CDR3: CASSQGQGTYEQYF
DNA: TGCGCCAGCAGCCAAGGGCAGGGGACCTACGAGCAGTACTTC

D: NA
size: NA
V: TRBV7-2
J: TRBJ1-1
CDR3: CASSFEPNTEAFF
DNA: TGTGCCAGCAGCTTTGAGCCGAACACTGAAGCTTTCTTT

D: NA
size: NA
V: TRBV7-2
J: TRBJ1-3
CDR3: CASSLLAVNTIYF
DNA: TGTGCCAGCAGCTTATTGGCAGTGAACACCATATATTTT

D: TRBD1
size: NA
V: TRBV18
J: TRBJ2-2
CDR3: CASSPMETGITGELFF
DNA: TGTGCCAGCTCACCTATGGAGACAGGGATCACCGGGGAGCTGTTTTTT

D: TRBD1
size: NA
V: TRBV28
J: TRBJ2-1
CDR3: CASSGTGTDEQFF
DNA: TGTGCCAGCAGCGGGACAGGGACGGATGAGCAGTTCTTC

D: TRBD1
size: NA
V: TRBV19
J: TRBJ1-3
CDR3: CASRGQRQNRGNTIYF
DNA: TGTGCCAGTAGGGGACAGCGTCAAAATCGTGGAAACACCATATATTTT

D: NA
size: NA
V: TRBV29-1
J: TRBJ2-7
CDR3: CSVRGRQGGSSSGEQYF
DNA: TGCAGCGTTCGTGGGAGACAGGGAGGATCCAGTTCGGGAGAGCAGTACTTC

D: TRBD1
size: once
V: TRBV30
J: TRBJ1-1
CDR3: CAWSKTGVDTEAFF
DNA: TGTGCCTGGAGTAAGACAGGGGTGGACACTGAAGCTTTCTTT

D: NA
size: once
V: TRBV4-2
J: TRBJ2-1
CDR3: CASSQVVSTYNEQFF
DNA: TGTGCCAGCAGCCAAGTCGTTAGCACCTACAATGAGCAGTTCTTC

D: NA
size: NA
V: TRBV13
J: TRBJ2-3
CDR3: CASSLRQADTQYF
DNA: TGTGCCAGCAGCTTACGTCAGGCAGATACGCAGTATTTT

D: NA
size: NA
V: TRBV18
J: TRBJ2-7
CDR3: CASSLREGPEEQYF
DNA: TGTGCCAGCTCCCTGCGCGAGGGCCCCGAGGAGCAGTACTTC

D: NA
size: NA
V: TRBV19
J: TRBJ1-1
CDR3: CASTLNGYYTEAFF
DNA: TGTGCCAGTACTCTCAATGGTTACTACACTGAAGCTTTCTTT

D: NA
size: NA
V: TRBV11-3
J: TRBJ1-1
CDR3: CASSLTGNTEAFF
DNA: TGTGCCAGCAGCTTAACGGGTAACACTGAAGCTTTCTTT